One and the same sample provided the 20 T cell receptor beta chains below, sequenced in a study of technical replicates of blood from a handful of donors. Data came from immunoSEQ multiplex PCR; TCRdb stores just in-frame clones and leaves some out. This table holds around 76,000 clones, around nine tenths found once. Sequencing used T cells isolated from PBMCs. Receptors were obtained from a human donor in good health.

The chain is built from TRBV4-2 and TRBJ2-5; 7 bases fit TRBD2. The V segment lost 5 bases and the J segment 5 bases; nucleotides outside the gene matches: 8. Germline V gene data show CDR1 as LGHNA and CDR2 as YNFKEQ. The CDR3 runs to 14 residues. CDR3 in amino acids: CASSDTLAPETQYF. DNA for the CDR3: TGTGCCAGCAGCGATACACTAGCGCCCGAGACCCAGTACTTC.

This rearrangement joins TRBV5-6 to TRBJ1-2; 10 bases are shared with TRBD1. This CDR3 is 15 amino acids long. Germline-derived CDR1 and CDR2 are SGHDT and YYEEEE. Trimming removed 5 bases from V and 0 bases from J; junction bases left unmatched: 4. The CDR3 loop is CASSAGTGANYGYTF. The CDR3 DNA reads TGTGCCAGCAGTGCCGGGACAGGGGCTAACTATGGCTACACCTTC.

The rearrangement uses TRBV10-3 and TRBJ2-7, with 7 positions matching TRBD1. V shed 9 bases, J shed 6 bases, and the junction held 11 bases outside the gene matches. Looked up from germline, CDR1 is ENHRY and CDR2 is SYGVKD. This CDR3 is 13 amino acids long. The CDR3 here is CAIRQGSTSEQYF. Written as DNA, the CDR3 is TGTGCCATTCGACAGGGTAGTACTTCCGAGCAGTACTTC.

The genes are TRBV7-6 and TRBJ1-2; D gene unclear. The ends were cut back, 0 bases at V and 2 bases at J, with 10 bases in the middle. CDR3 size: 15 residues. Germline values: CDR1 SGHVS, CDR2 FNYEAQ. The CDR3 DNA reads as TGTGCCAGCAGCTTAGCAGAGGGTCGGAACTATGGCTACACCTTC. As protein: CASSLAEGRNYGYTF.

As regards this clone: The germline gene is not matched at one end of the junction; a read error may be the cause. This sequence joins TRBV7-2 and TRBJ2-1; D is unresolved. The CDR3 spans 15 residues. Germline lookup yields CDR1 SGHTA and CDR2 FQGNSA. The CDR3 DNA follows: TGTGCCAGCAGCTCGAACTCCAACTCCTATAATGAGCAGTTCTTC. Its translation is CASSSNSNSYNEQFF. The variable domain in full, with the rest retrieved from reference TRBV7-2 and TRBJ2-1, is GAGVSQSPSNKVTEKGKDVELRCDPISGHTALYWYRQSLGQGLEFLIYFQGNSAPDKSGLPSDRFSAERTGGSVSTLTIQRTQQEDSAVYLCASSSNSNSYNEQFFGPGTRLTVL.

The chain joins TRBV7-9 to TRBJ2-7; D is possibly TRBD2 (5 bases). The CDR3 totals 14 residues. CDR1 and CDR2 (germline): SEHNR, FQNEAQ (reference sequence). V lost 5 bases, J lost 3 bases, and 14 bases lay in between. CDR3 sequence (DNA): TGTGCCAGCAGCGGAGGACGGCGCAGCTACGAGCAGTACTTC. Its protein is CASSGGRRSYEQYF.

The chain couples TRBV10-3 to TRBJ2-1; D is perhaps TRBD1 (6 bases). Germline V gives CDR1 ENHRY, CDR2 SYGVKD. This CDR3 is 12 amino acids long. Trimming removed 10 bases from V and 7 bases from J, with 14 bases in between. Written as DNA, the CDR3 is TGTGCCACGTATTCAGGGGATAATGAGCAGTTCTTC. Its protein is CATYSGDNEQFF.

The chain is built from TRBV6-5 and TRBJ1-3; D is uncertain. V was clipped by 5 bases and J by 9 bases, with 14 bases between them. The CDR3 extends over 13 amino acids. Germline assignment: CDR1 MNHEY and CDR2 SVGAGI. The CDR3 bases are TGTGCCAGCAGTGATCTCCGGGGATCCACCATATATTTT. This translates into CASSDLRGSTIYF.

This chain joins TRBV6-5 and TRBJ2-1, with TRBD2 matching over 11 bases. The ends lost 7 bases at V and 5 bases at J; junction bases unmatched: 1. Per germline, CDR1 MNHEY and CDR2 SVGAGI. The CDR3 runs to 13 residues. CDR3 DNA sequence: TGTGCCAGCACTAGCGGGAGGAACAATGAGCAGTTCTTC. Amino acid sequence: CASTSGRNNEQFF.

The V call is TRBV7-9, the J call TRBJ1-5; D is ambiguous. The CDR3 consists of 13 residues. Deletions cut 2 bases from V and 4 bases from J, with 6 bases between. CDR1 and CDR2 (germline): SEHNR, FQNEAQ (reference sequence). This CDR3 reads CASSLSRNQPQHF. CDR3 sequence (DNA): TGTGCCAGCAGCTTATCTAGGAATCAGCCCCAGCATTTT.

The gene calls are TRBV19 and TRBJ1-2; D uncertain. CDR1 and CDR2 (germline): LNHDA, SQIVND (reference sequence). CDR3 length: 13 residues. Trimming removed 5 bases from V and 4 bases from J, with 11 bases in between. CDR3 DNA sequence: TGTGCCAGTAGTCCCGACGGACTCTATGGCTACACCTTC. Protein sequence: CASSPDGLYGYTF. The whole variable domain, remainder taken from reference TRBV19 and TRBJ1-2, is DGGITQSPKYLFRKEGQNVTLSCEQNLNHDAMYWYRQDPGQGLRLIYYSQIVNDFQKGDIAEGYSVSREKKESFPLTVTSAQKNPTAFYLCASSPDGLYGYTFGSGTRLTVV.

The V gene is TRBV10-3, the J gene TRBJ2-7; no definite D call. V lost 8 bases, J lost 0 bases, and 8 bases lay in between. The length of the CDR3 is 12 residues. The germline V gene encodes CDR1 ENHRY and CDR2 SYGVKD. The CDR3 protein is CAIGPSSYEQYF. The CDR3 region has the DNA TGTGCCATCGGCCCTAGCTCCTACGAGCAGTACTTC.

The J gene is TRBJ1-1, the V gene TRBV5-6; 7 bases line up with TRBD1. Germline V gene lookup returns CDR1 SGHDT and CDR2 YYEEEE. CDR3 length: 14 amino acids. Trimming cost V 2 bases and J 5 bases; bases outside gene matches: 6. DNA of the CDR3: TGTGCCAGCAGCTTTAGGACAGGACTAACTGAAGCTTTCTTT. Translating gives CASSFRTGLTEAFF.

For this clone: Other nucleotide sequences in the sample specify the same CDR3. V is TRBV7-2 and J is TRBJ1-1, with no clear D. Germline CDR1 SGHTA, CDR2 FQGNSA. The ends were cut back, 2 bases at V and 1 base at J, with 5 bases in the middle. This CDR3 region has 13 residues. CDR3 coding DNA: TGTGCCAGCAGCTTAACCGGGAACACTGAAGCTTTCTTT. Amino acid sequence: CASSLTGNTEAFF.

The V call is TRBV11-3, the J call TRBJ2-7; TRBD1 agrees at 8 bases. The CDR3 spans 18 residues. V lost 6 bases and J lost 2; bases outside the gene matches: 18. The V gene's germline CDR1 is SGHNT and CDR2 YENEEA. CDR3 coding DNA: TGTGCCAGCAGTAGGGTGGGACAGGTTGATCCGACTCCCTACGAGCAGTACTTC. This encodes CASSRVGQVDPTPYEQYF.

CDR3 amino acids: CAWSVTSLAEEQYF. CDR3 nucleotides: TGTGCCTGGAGTGTTACCAGCTTGGCGGAAGAGCAGTACTTC. The chain combines TRBV30 with TRBJ2-7; D gene unclear. Germline assignment: CDR1 GTSNPN and CDR2 SVGIG (reference sequence). The V gene lost 0 bases and the J gene lost 7 bases, with 16 bases spanning the gap. This CDR3 is 14 amino acids long.

The chain is built from TRBV5-4 and TRBJ2-5; D gene unclear. The CDR3 has 14 amino acids. Per the germline V gene, CDR1 is SGHNT and CDR2 is YYREEE (reference sequence). V gave up 0 bases and J gave up 2 bases, with 8 bases separating them. This chain's CDR3 is CASSLGGPQETQYF. Written as DNA, the CDR3 is TGTGCCAGCAGCTTGGGTGGCCCTCAAGAGACCCAGTACTTC.

The chain uses TRBV5-5 and TRBJ2-5; 9 nucleotides align to TRBD1. V dropped 0 bases and J dropped 1; count of bases not matched to a gene: 7. Germline assignment: CDR1 SGHKS and CDR2 YYEKEE (reference sequence). The CDR3 runs to 17 residues. The CDR3, as DNA: TGTGCCAGCAGCTTGGGGGACAGGGCCGGTTTCCAAGAGACCCAGTACTTC. Translating it yields CASSLGDRAGFQETQYF.

The chain carries TRBV6-1 and TRBJ2-7, with TRBD2 identical over 12 bases. CDR3 length: 20 amino acids. After removal of 4 bases from V and 2 bases from J, the junction contained 18 bases not matched to a gene. Germline CDR1 and CDR2: MNHNS and SASEGT. CDR3: CASSGLQFTSGRLTTYEQYF. CDR3 nucleotide sequence: TGTGCCAGCAGTGGATTGCAATTTACTAGCGGGAGGTTGACAACCTACGAGCAGTACTTC.

This rearrangement joins TRBV10-1 to TRBJ2-1, with 15 bases aligning to TRBD2. The V gene end was trimmed by 5 bases and the J gene end by 0 bases; junction bases not matched to a gene: 14. The CDR3 runs 21 residues. Germline V gene sequence: CDR1 WNHNN, CDR2 SYGVQD (reference sequence). In nucleotides, the CDR3 is TGCGCCAGCAGTAAAGGGACTAGCGGGAGGCCCCCCCTAGGCTCCTACAATGAGCAGTTCTTC. Translating it yields CASSKGTSGRPPLGSYNEQFF.